The subject of this entry is one TCR beta chain. Its antigen is currently unknown. These data belong to a study of blood T cells in healthy people across ages. General study findings and limits: Age brought a roughly linear fall in TCR beta diversity measured per million T cells. Strong correlation existed between TCR beta diversity and naive T cell percentage.

The CDR3 runs to 13 residues. J gave up 8 bases and V 4 bases, and 8 bases lay outside the gene matches. Per germline, CDR1 SQVTM and CDR2 ANQGSEA. Next came a second PCR, run for roughly 6 to 11 cycles, which used a sample-barcoded 5' primer along with a J-beta primer mix. TCRdb re-called the 5' RACE reads with MiXCR, one entry per CDR3 protein. This table has roughly 1.9 million distinct CDR3 sequences, about 39% appearing once. Sequenced material: blood. The chain joins TRBV29-1 to TRBJ2-7, with 10 bases that match TRBD1. This sequence originates from a human donor in good health. CDR3 amino acids: CSVVGTGEGQQYF. The CDR3, as DNA: TGCAGCGTTGTAGGGACAGGGGAAGGACAGCAGTACTTC.